The 17 T cell receptor beta chains listed next were all sequenced from one sample in a study of cytomegalovirus exposure and HLA in healthy donors. Both 60 Vbeta primers and 13 Jbeta primers went into the PCR. Measured with immunoSEQ multiplex PCR; TCRdb has only the in-frame clones, and not every one. The sample shows about 190,000 clones, roughly 74% of them seen only once. The sequenced material came from PBMCs. The receptors were gathered from a woman in her 30s in good health and CMV-seronegative.

A single count supports this clone. The rearrangement joins TRBV11-2 to TRBJ1-3; possibly TRBD1 for D (6 bases). Per the germline V gene, CDR1 is SGHAT and CDR2 is FQNNGV. Trimming left V 3 bases short and J 0 bases short, with 9 bases between. This CDR3 has 15 amino acids. The CDR3 DNA is TGTGCCAGCAGCTTTGCAGGGGTCTCTGGAAACACCATATATTTT. The encoded protein is CASSFAGVSGNTIYF.

V gene TRBV25-1 combines with J gene TRBJ2-2; no firm D call. The V gene's germline CDR1 is MGHDK and CDR2 SYGVNS. V gave up 6 bases and J gave up 5 bases, with 19 bases separating them. This CDR3 spans 16 amino acids. The CDR3 spells CASSIFVKTGTGELFF. The DNA for the CDR3 is TGTGCCAGCAGCATTTTCGTCAAGACTGGGACCGGGGAGCTGTTTTTT.

The chain is built from TRBV19 and TRBJ1-5; no definite D call. The CDR3 covers 14 residues. Trimming left V 5 bases short and J 0 bases short, with 8 bases between. The V gene's germline CDR1 is LNHDA and CDR2 SQIVND (reference sequence). The CDR3 sequence is CASSPRNSNQPQHF. In DNA, the CDR3 is TGTGCCAGTAGTCCCAGGAATAGCAATCAGCCCCAGCATTTT.

Only one count was recorded for this clone. The rearrangement links TRBV7-2 to TRBJ2-7, with 9 bases aligning to TRBD2. Germline-derived CDR1 and CDR2 are SGHTA and FQGNSA. With V trimmed by 1 base and J by 2 bases, 3 bases remained unmatched. The CDR3 is made up of 15 amino acids. CDR3 sequence (DNA): TGTGCCAGCAGCTTAGGTGGCGGGAGGGCCTACGAGCAGTACTTC. Encoded protein: CASSLGGGRAYEQYF. The whole variable domain, remainder taken from reference TRBV7-2 and TRBJ2-7, is GAGVSQSPSNKVTEKGKDVELRCDPISGHTALYWYRQSLGQGLEFLIYFQGNSAPDKSGLPSDRFSAERTGGSVSTLTIQRTQQEDSAVYLCASSLGGGRAYEQYFGPGTRLTVT.

The chain has TRBV19 and TRBJ1-1; D gene ambiguous. The CDR3 loop spans 15 amino acids. Germline V gives CDR1 LNHDA, CDR2 SQIVND (reference sequence). Trimming shortened V by 4 bases and J by 0 bases, and 12 bases separated the two germline ends. The chain's CDR3 is CASSNVAVLNTEAFF. CDR3 nucleotide sequence: TGTGCCAGTAGTAACGTCGCGGTCCTGAACACTGAAGCTTTCTTT.

This chain joins TRBV9 and TRBJ2-3; unclear D gene. The CDR3 runs 16 residues. Germline CDR1 and CDR2: SGDLS and YYNGEE. The V and J ends lost 4 bases and 0 bases respectively, with 15 bases between them. DNA of the CDR3: TGTGCCAGCAGCCCTCCCCTAGGAAGGAGCACAGATACGCAGTATTTT. Amino acid sequence: CASSPPLGRSTDTQYF. Filled out from reference TRBV9 and TRBJ2-3, the complete variable domain reads DSGVTQTPKHLITATGQRVTLRCSPRSGDLSVYWYQQSLDQGLQFLIQYYNGEERAKGNILERFSAQQFPDLHSELNLSSLELGDSALYFCASSPPLGRSTDTQYFGPGTRLTVL.

In its sample, this clone was seen a few times. The V and J genes are TRBV27 and TRBJ1-2; TRBD1 agrees at 8 bases. This CDR3 spans 12 amino acids. V lost 8 bases to trimming and J lost 6 bases; unmatched junction nucleotides: 5. The germline gives CDR1 MNHEY, CDR2 SMNVEV (reference sequence). CDR3 in DNA: TGTGCCAGCTCGACAGGGGAGCATGGCTACACCTTC. It yields the protein CASSTGEHGYTF.

The rearrangement joins TRBV4-3 to TRBJ2-3; TRBD1 agrees at 9 bases. Germline V gene sequence: CDR1 LGHNA, CDR2 YSLEER. The CDR3 covers 16 residues. V lost 4 bases to trimming and J lost 6 bases; unmatched junction nucleotides: 11. The CDR3 sequence: CASSRGQGYNRDTQYF. CDR3 DNA sequence: TGCGCCAGCAGCCGTGGACAGGGGTATAACCGGGATACGCAGTATTTT.

The chain employs TRBV7-9 and TRBJ1-2; 7 positions agree with TRBD1. Germline V CDR1 and CDR2: SEHNR, FQNEAQ (reference sequence). This CDR3 is 15 amino acids long. The ends lost 4 bases at V and 3 bases at J; junction bases unmatched: 8. In nucleotides, the CDR3 is TGTGCCAGCAGCTACTACAGGGGAGCCGACTATGGCTACACCTTC. Its translation: CASSYYRGADYGYTF.

The rearrangement joins TRBV19 to TRBJ1-5, with 10 bases fitting TRBD1. V gave up 7 bases and J gave up 5 bases; unmatched junction bases: 8. The CDR3 is 15 amino acids. CDR1 is LNHDA, CDR2 SQIVND, per germline (reference sequence). The CDR3 bases are TGTGCCAGTACCCCGGACAGGGGGGGATATCAGCCCCAGCATTTT. Its translation: CASTPDRGGYQPQHF.

The chain joins TRBV7-9 to TRBJ2-7, with TRBD1 identical over 7 bases. V was pared by 4 bases and J by 0 bases, with 6 bases of the junction left unmatched. CDR1 and CDR2 from the germline V gene are SEHNR and FQNEAQ (reference sequence). The CDR3 covers 15 residues. The CDR3, as DNA: TGTGCCAGCAGCTCTGACAGGGTGATCTCCTACGAGCAGTACTTC. It encodes CASSSDRVISYEQYF.

Only a few counts were recorded for this clone. The CDR3 DNA reads as TGTGCCAGCAGCTCCCGGGGCTCCTATAATTCACCCCTCCACTTT. Protein: CASSSRGSYNSPLHF. This chain joins TRBV11-2 and TRBJ1-6; D uncertain. Between the trimmed V and J ends, which lost 4 bases and 0 bases, there was a span of 7 bases. The CDR3 runs 15 residues. Germline V lookup: CDR1 SGHAT, CDR2 FQNNGV. Full variable domain (remainder filled in from reference TRBV11-2 and TRBJ1-6): EAGVAQSPRYKIIEKRQSVAFWCNPISGHATLYWYQQILGQGPKLLIQFQNNGVVDDSQLPKDRFSAERLKGVDSTLKIQPAKLEDSAVYLCASSSRGSYNSPLHFGNGTRLTVT.

This clone was counted a few times. The CDR3 region has the DNA TGTGCCAGCAGCTTGGACCACGAAGACTACCACAATGAGCAGTTCTTC. Translated: CASSLDHEDYHNEQFF. V and J are TRBV5-6 and TRBJ2-1, with D maybe TRBD2 (5 bases). This CDR3 is built from 16 residues. Deletions cut 0 bases from V and 5 bases from J, with 15 bases between. Germline V gene sequence: CDR1 SGHDT, CDR2 YYEEEE.

Only one count was recorded for this clone. This sequence joins TRBV19 and TRBJ2-7; maybe TRBD1 (5 bases). The CDR3 covers 11 residues. V was shortened by 6 bases and J by 6 bases, with 9 bases between the two germline ends. Germline CDR1 and CDR2: LNHDA and SQIVND (reference sequence). The CDR3 nucleotides are TGTGCCAGTAGGAAGGGGATCGAGCAGTACTTC. Residues: CASRKGIEQYF.

This chain links TRBV25-1 with TRBJ2-7, with 9 bases lining up with TRBD2. The CDR3 is 15 amino acids. J lost 2 bases, V lost 3 bases, and 5 bases had no gene match. Germline V gene sequence: CDR1 MGHDK, CDR2 SYGVNS. The DNA for the CDR3 is TGTGCCAGCAGTGACAGGTCTAGCGGGACCTACGAGCAGTACTTC. Translation gives CASSDRSSGTYEQYF.

This rearrangement joins TRBV6-1 to TRBJ1-6; D ambiguous. Germline values: CDR1 MNHNS, CDR2 SASEGT. The CDR3 contains 15 residues. Trimming shortened V by 0 bases and J by 7 bases, and 10 bases separated the two germline ends. Here the CDR3 DNA reads TGTGCCAGCAGTGAAGCGCGGGCAGCAAATTCACCCCTCCACTTT. It encodes CASSEARAANSPLHF.

This clone is a singleton in its sample. CDR3 DNA: TGTGCCAGCAGCACCGGACAGGGGGCGTGGGAGACCCAGTACTTC. Protein product: CASSTGQGAWETQYF. V and J are TRBV11-2 and TRBJ2-5; 11 bases match TRBD1. The CDR3 spans 15 residues. Losses at the gene ends were 5 bases for V and 5 bases for J; bases not matched to a gene: 7. Germline lookup yields CDR1 SGHAT and CDR2 FQNNGV.